This TCR beta chain was identified during a study of CXCR3-negative and CXCR3-positive naive CD8 T cells. The TRB cDNA libraries were prepared by 5' RACE with UMI labels. TCRdb re-called the 5' RACE reads and catalogs CDR3 proteins one per entry, DNA excluded. The sample has about 48,000 distinct CDR3 sequences. Sequencing used memory CD8+ T cells from blood. The receptor set was obtained from a human donor in good health. Some clones in this sample may be carry-over from other donors' samples.

This chain joins TRBV18 and TRBJ2-1; the TCRdb call, TRBD1, lacks DNA for checking. The CDR3 totals 15 residues. Looked up from germline, CDR1 is KGHSH and CDR2 is LQKENI. The CDR3 sequence: CASSLDRASYNEQFF.